These T cell receptor beta chains were read from a single sample in a study of control samples from healthy donors and cancer patients. Generated by immunoSEQ multiplex PCR, the TCRdb table keeps only in-frame clones and is missing some. Here the sample spans 100,000 to 150,000 clones, about 87% being singletons. Sequenced material: blood. Every receptor here comes from a man aged 30-40 years in good health. CDR3s include the opening cysteine and the closing phenylalanine or tryptophan. The order of the fields is V gene, CDR3 length, J gene, clone size, D gene, CDR3 protein, CDR3 DNA. The D gene is left open where the match is weak. Not all rows give a size; the values are once, few, many and, for expanded clones, a class.

v_gene: TRBV5-1
len: 13
j_gene: TRBJ1-4
abundance: once
d_gene: NA
CDR3aa: CASSPRGNEKLFF
CDR3nt: TGCGCCAGCAGCCCCCGGGGTAATGAAAAACTGTTTTTT

v_gene: TRBV24-1
len: 15
j_gene: TRBJ1-3
abundance: NA
d_gene: NA
CDR3aa: CATSDPDISGNTIYF
CDR3nt: TGTGCCACCAGTGATCCGGACATCTCTGGAAACACCATATATTTT

v_gene: TRBV18
len: 16
j_gene: TRBJ1-3
abundance: NA
d_gene: NA
CDR3aa: CASSTTAGSSGNTIYF
CDR3nt: TGTGCCAGCTCAACTACAGCGGGGTCCTCTGGAAACACCATATATTTT

v_gene: TRBV6-6
len: 14
j_gene: TRBJ2-5
abundance: NA
d_gene: NA
CDR3aa: CASRSAESSETQYF
CDR3nt: TGTGCCAGCAGATCTGCCGAGTCATCCGAGACCCAGTACTTC

v_gene: TRBV12-3/TRBV12-4
len: 13
j_gene: TRBJ1-6
abundance: NA
d_gene: NA
CDR3aa: CASRGGGESPLHF
CDR3nt: TGTGCCAGCAGGGGGGGAGGGGAGTCACCCCTCCACTTT

v_gene: TRBV29-1
len: 17
j_gene: TRBJ1-2
abundance: NA
d_gene: NA
CDR3aa: CSVEALKGNDRTYGYTF
CDR3nt: TGCAGCGTTGAAGCCCTTAAGGGGAATGATAGGACCTATGGCTACACCTTC

v_gene: TRBV7-2
len: 14
j_gene: TRBJ2-7
abundance: NA
d_gene: TRBD1
CDR3aa: CASSPGTVPYEQYF
CDR3nt: TGTGCCAGCAGCCCCGGGACAGTCCCCTACGAGCAGTACTTC

v_gene: TRBV11-2
len: 15
j_gene: TRBJ2-5
abundance: NA
d_gene: NA
CDR3aa: CASSLGGAGLETQYF
CDR3nt: TGTGCCAGCAGCTTAGGGGGGGCAGGGCTAGAGACCCAGTACTTC

v_gene: TRBV24-1
len: 12
j_gene: TRBJ2-5
abundance: NA
d_gene: TRBD2
CDR3aa: CATSGLAETQYF
CDR3nt: TGTGCCACCAGTGGACTAGCCGAGACCCAGTACTTC

v_gene: TRBV10-3
len: 14
j_gene: TRBJ2-7
abundance: NA
d_gene: NA
CDR3aa: CAISEFPGEREQYF
CDR3nt: TGTGCCATCAGTGAGTTCCCTGGGGAGCGGGAGCAGTACTTC

v_gene: TRBV6-5
len: 15
j_gene: TRBJ2-3
abundance: NA
d_gene: TRBD2
CDR3aa: CATATGLAGRDTQYF
CDR3nt: TGTGCCACCGCTACGGGACTAGCGGGGCGAGATACGCAGTATTTT

v_gene: TRBV7-2
len: 15
j_gene: TRBJ2-7
abundance: NA
d_gene: TRBD1
CDR3aa: CASSLGQGVYYEQYF
CDR3nt: TGTGCCAGCAGCTTAGGGCAGGGGGTATACTACGAGCAGTACTTC

v_gene: TRBV5-1
len: 10
j_gene: TRBJ2-1
abundance: NA
d_gene: NA
CDR3aa: CASSGNEQFF
CDR3nt: TGCGCCAGCAGTGGGAATGAGCAGTTCTTC

v_gene: TRBV10-3
len: 13
j_gene: TRBJ2-1
abundance: NA
d_gene: NA
CDR3aa: CAISGGSPWMQFF
CDR3nt: TGTGCCATCAGTGGGGGCAGCCCATGGATGCAGTTCTTC

v_gene: TRBV7-9
len: 14
j_gene: TRBJ1-4
abundance: NA
d_gene: NA
CDR3aa: CASSSGLADEKLFF
CDR3nt: TGTGCCAGCAGCTCGGGTTTGGCGGACGAAAAACTGTTTTTT

v_gene: TRBV7-8
len: 14
j_gene: TRBJ1-2
abundance: NA
d_gene: NA
CDR3aa: CASSLDRATYGYTF
CDR3nt: TGTGCCAGCAGCTTAGACAGGGCTACCTATGGCTACACCTTC

v_gene: TRBV2
len: 13
j_gene: TRBJ2-7
abundance: NA
d_gene: NA
CDR3aa: CASSVGSPYEQYF
CDR3nt: TGTGCCAGCAGTGTAGGGTCCCCCTACGAGCAGTACTTC

v_gene: TRBV6-5
len: 16
j_gene: TRBJ1-5
abundance: NA
d_gene: NA
CDR3aa: CASSYVMGASYQPQHF
CDR3nt: TGTGCCAGCAGTTATGTAATGGGGGCCTCCTACCAGCCCCAGCATTTT

v_gene: TRBV10-1
len: 10
j_gene: TRBJ2-7
abundance: once
d_gene: NA
CDR3aa: CASSAYEQYF
CDR3nt: TGCGCCAGCAGTGCCTACGAGCAGTACTTC

v_gene: TRBV7-8
len: 13
j_gene: TRBJ1-2
abundance: NA
d_gene: TRBD1
CDR3aa: CASSNQGAGGYTF
CDR3nt: TGTGCCAGCAGCAATCAGGGGGCAGGGGGCTACACCTTC

v_gene: TRBV3-1/TRBV3-2
len: 17
j_gene: TRBJ2-7
abundance: NA
d_gene: TRBD2
CDR3aa: CASSQAGGLADPYEQYF
CDR3nt: TGTGCCAGCAGCCAAGCGGGGGGACTAGCGGACCCCTACGAGCAGTACTTC

v_gene: TRBV6-1
len: 16
j_gene: TRBJ1-1
abundance: NA
d_gene: NA
CDR3aa: CASSEAAGKMNTEAFF
CDR3nt: TGTGCCAGCAGTGAGGCGGCAGGCAAAATGAACACTGAAGCTTTCTTT

v_gene: TRBV7-2
len: 14
j_gene: TRBJ2-7
abundance: few
d_gene: NA
CDR3aa: CASSLGTGVYEQYF
CDR3nt: TGTGCCAGCAGCTTAGGAACGGGGGTCTACGAGCAGTACTTC

v_gene: TRBV9
len: 13
j_gene: TRBJ1-1
abundance: NA
d_gene: NA
CDR3aa: CASSVGRNTEAFF
CDR3nt: TGTGCCAGCAGCGTAGGGAGGAACACTGAAGCTTTCTTT

v_gene: TRBV16
len: 15
j_gene: TRBJ2-7
abundance: NA
d_gene: NA
CDR3aa: CASSLTGQGAYEQYF
CDR3nt: TGTGCCAGCAGCCTGACTGGTCAGGGCGCCTACGAGCAGTACTTC

v_gene: TRBV6-1
len: 15
j_gene: TRBJ2-7
abundance: NA
d_gene: NA
CDR3aa: CASSEGRGYFYEQYF
CDR3nt: TGTGCCAGCAGTGAAGGCAGGGGATATTTCTACGAGCAGTACTTC

v_gene: TRBV30
len: 13
j_gene: TRBJ2-1
abundance: NA
d_gene: NA
CDR3aa: CAWSVRQSNEQFF
CDR3nt: TGTGCCTGGAGTGTGCGACAGAGTAATGAGCAGTTCTTC

v_gene: TRBV5-4
len: 14
j_gene: TRBJ2-5
abundance: NA
d_gene: NA
CDR3aa: CASSNREPQETQYF
CDR3nt: TGTGCCAGCAGCAACCGGGAGCCTCAAGAGACCCAGTACTTC

v_gene: TRBV3-1/TRBV3-2
len: 14
j_gene: TRBJ1-2
abundance: once
d_gene: NA
CDR3aa: CASSQDISVGGYTF
CDR3nt: TGTGCCAGCAGCCAAGACATCTCCGTTGGCGGCTACACCTTC

v_gene: TRBV12-5
len: 14
j_gene: TRBJ2-1
abundance: NA
d_gene: NA
CDR3aa: CASVGISTYNEQFF
CDR3nt: TGTGCTAGTGTAGGAATTTCCACCTACAATGAGCAGTTCTTC

v_gene: TRBV7-9
len: 13
j_gene: TRBJ1-2
abundance: NA
d_gene: TRBD1
CDR3aa: CASSLATDRSGTF
CDR3nt: TGTGCCAGCAGCTTAGCTACGGACAGGTCTGGCACCTTC

v_gene: TRBV12-3/TRBV12-4
len: 13
j_gene: TRBJ1-2
abundance: NA
d_gene: TRBD1
CDR3aa: CASTPGGGAGYTF
CDR3nt: TGTGCCAGCACCCCAGGGGGAGGGGCTGGCTACACCTTC

v_gene: TRBV29-1
len: 13
j_gene: TRBJ1-1
abundance: NA
d_gene: TRBD1
CDR3aa: CSARTGLNTEAFF
CDR3nt: TGCAGCGCCCGGACAGGGCTGAACACTGAAGCTTTCTTT

v_gene: TRBV12-3/TRBV12-4
len: 13
j_gene: TRBJ1-1
abundance: NA
d_gene: TRBD1
CDR3aa: CATRQGLNTEAFF
CDR3nt: TGTGCCACCCGACAGGGTTTGAACACTGAAGCTTTCTTT

v_gene: TRBV27
len: 18
j_gene: TRBJ2-6
abundance: NA
d_gene: TRBD1
CDR3aa: CASSFSGQGVSGANVLTF
CDR3nt: TGTGCCAGCAGTTTCTCGGGACAGGGCGTCTCTGGGGCCAACGTCCTGACTTTC

v_gene: TRBV10-3
len: 13
j_gene: TRBJ1-5
abundance: NA
d_gene: NA
CDR3aa: CAISEGTDQPQHF
CDR3nt: TGTGCCATCAGTGAGGGTACCGATCAGCCCCAGCATTTT

v_gene: TRBV11-3
len: 15
j_gene: TRBJ1-3
abundance: NA
d_gene: NA
CDR3aa: CASSHRRARGNTIYF
CDR3nt: TGTGCCAGCAGCCACCGCCGGGCTCGGGGAAACACCATATATTTT

v_gene: TRBV11-2
len: 17
j_gene: TRBJ2-5
abundance: NA
d_gene: TRBD2
CDR3aa: CASSLDPTSGGQETQYF
CDR3nt: TGTGCCAGCAGCTTAGATCCTACTAGCGGGGGTCAAGAGACCCAGTACTTC

v_gene: TRBV11-3
len: 12
j_gene: TRBJ1-1
abundance: NA
d_gene: NA
CDR3aa: CASSLGTTEAFF
CDR3nt: TGTGCCAGCAGCTTAGGGACGACTGAAGCTTTCTTT

v_gene: TRBV5-5
len: 13
j_gene: TRBJ1-1
abundance: NA
d_gene: NA
CDR3aa: CASSFSEVTEAFF
CDR3nt: TGTGCCAGCAGCTTCTCAGAGGTCACTGAAGCTTTCTTT

v_gene: TRBV5-8
len: 16
j_gene: TRBJ1-5
abundance: NA
d_gene: TRBD1
CDR3aa: CASSSGQGANVQPQHF
CDR3nt: TGTGCCAGCAGCTCCGGACAGGGGGCGAATGTTCAGCCCCAGCATTTT

v_gene: TRBV6-6
len: 14
j_gene: TRBJ1-4
abundance: NA
d_gene: NA
CDR3aa: CASKGVGGGEKLFF
CDR3nt: TGTGCCAGCAAGGGTGTGGGGGGGGGTGAAAAACTGTTTTTT

v_gene: TRBV15
len: 16
j_gene: TRBJ2-5
abundance: NA
d_gene: NA
CDR3aa: CATSRGDAGRVETQYF
CDR3nt: TGTGCCACCAGCAGGGGGGACGCGGGGCGCGTGGAGACCCAGTACTTC

v_gene: TRBV28
len: 14
j_gene: TRBJ1-1
abundance: NA
d_gene: NA
CDR3aa: CASNEGVKGTEAFF
CDR3nt: TGTGCCAGCAACGAAGGGGTTAAAGGGACTGAAGCTTTCTTT

v_gene: TRBV5-5
len: 15
j_gene: TRBJ2-7
abundance: NA
d_gene: TRBD1
CDR3aa: CASSITGTGTYEQYF
CDR3nt: TGTGCCAGCAGCATCACCGGGACAGGGACTTACGAGCAGTACTTC